This entry concerns a single TCR beta chain. Assay used: immunoSEQ multiplex PCR; TCRdb lists only in-frame clones, some missing. The table records some 150,000 clones, over 75% of them present only once. The data belong to a study of blood T cell repertoires in COVID-19. Study overall: Samples taken during acute and convalescent COVID-19 were collected in the United States, Italy and Spain.

CDR3 length: 15 amino acids. Germline CDR1 and CDR2: KGHDR and SFDVKD. After removal of 3 bases from V and 2 bases from J, the junction contained 3 bases not matched to a gene. This TCR came from a woman in her 40s with acute or convalescent COVID-19. The V and J genes are TRBV24-1 and TRBJ2-5, with 9 bases identical to TRBD1. The sequencing input was peripheral blood. The CDR3 loop is CATSDPGTGQETQYF. Written as DNA, the CDR3 is TGTGCCACCAGTGATCCGGGGACAGGGCAAGAGACCCAGTACTTC.